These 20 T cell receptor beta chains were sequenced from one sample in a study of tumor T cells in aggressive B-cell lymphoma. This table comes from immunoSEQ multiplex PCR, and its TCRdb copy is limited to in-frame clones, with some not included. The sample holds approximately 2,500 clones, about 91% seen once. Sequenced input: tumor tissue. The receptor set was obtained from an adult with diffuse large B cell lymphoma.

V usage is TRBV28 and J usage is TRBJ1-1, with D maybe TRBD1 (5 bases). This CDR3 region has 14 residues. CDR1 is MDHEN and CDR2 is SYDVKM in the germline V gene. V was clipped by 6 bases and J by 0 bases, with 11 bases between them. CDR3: CASSLQAMNTEAFF. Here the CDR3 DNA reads TGTGCCAGCAGCCTACAGGCAATGAACACTGAAGCTTTCTTT.

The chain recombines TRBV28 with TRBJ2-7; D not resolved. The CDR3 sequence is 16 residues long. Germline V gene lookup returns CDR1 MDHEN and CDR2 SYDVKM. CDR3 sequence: CASSLFATRISYEQYV. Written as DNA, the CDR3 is TGTGCCAGCAGTTTATTCGCCACCCGGATCTCCTACGAACAGTACGTC.

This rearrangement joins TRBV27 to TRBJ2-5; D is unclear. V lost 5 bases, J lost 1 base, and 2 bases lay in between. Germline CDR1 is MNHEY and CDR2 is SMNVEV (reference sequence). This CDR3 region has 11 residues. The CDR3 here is CASSLQETQYF. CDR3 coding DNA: TGTGCCAGCAGTCTCCAAGAGACCCAGTACTTC.

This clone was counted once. The CDR3 sequence: CASSVGTVAEAFF. The CDR3 DNA sequence: TGTGCCAGCAGCGTAGGGACAGTCGCTGAAGCTTTCTTT. This sequence joins TRBV9 and TRBJ1-1; weak D call: TRBD1 (6 bases). V lost 0 bases and J lost 6, with 9 bases in between. Germline CDR1 SGDLS, CDR2 YYNGEE. The CDR3 has 13 amino acids.

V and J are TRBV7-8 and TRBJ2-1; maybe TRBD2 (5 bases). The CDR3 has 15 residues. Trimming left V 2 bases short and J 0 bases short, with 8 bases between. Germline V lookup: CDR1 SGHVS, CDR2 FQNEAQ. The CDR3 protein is CASSLTGSSYNEQFF. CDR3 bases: TGTGCCAGCAGCTTAACGGGGAGCTCCTACAATGAGCAGTTCTTC. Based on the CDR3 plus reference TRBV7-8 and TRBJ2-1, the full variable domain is GAGVSQSPRYKVAKRGQDVALRCDPISGHVSLFWYQQALGQGPEFLTYFQNEAQLDKSGLPSDRFFAERPEGSVSTLKIQRTQQEDSAVYLCASSLTGSSYNEQFFGPGTRLTVL.

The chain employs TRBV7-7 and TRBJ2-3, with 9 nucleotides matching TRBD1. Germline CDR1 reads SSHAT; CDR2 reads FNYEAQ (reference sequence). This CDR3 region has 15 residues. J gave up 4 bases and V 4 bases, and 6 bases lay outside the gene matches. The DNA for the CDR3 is TGTGCCAGCAGCTCCGGGACAGGGAAAGCAGATACGCAGTATTTT. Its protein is CASSSGTGKADTQYF.

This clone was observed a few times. This chain's CDR3 is CASSSETGGRGGSYGYTF. The CDR3 DNA sequence: TGTGCCAGCAGCTCCGAGACTGGGGGCCGAGGGGGTAGCTATGGCTACACCTTC. The chain has TRBV7-3 and TRBJ1-2, with a possible D match to TRBD1 (6 bases). This CDR3 has 18 residues. V was trimmed by 4 bases and J by 4 bases, leaving 25 bases between them. The germline V gene has CDR1 SGHTA and CDR2 FQGTGA.

CDR3 amino acids: CASSPIGQGTSTNEKLFF. The CDR3 DNA sequence: TGTGCCAGCTCACCAATTGGACAGGGAACCTCAACTAATGAAAAACTGTTTTTT. V usage is TRBV18 and J usage is TRBJ1-4; TRBD1 aligns across 8 bases. Germline V gene sequence: CDR1 KGHSH, CDR2 LQKENI. J lost 0 bases, V lost 2 bases, and 8 bases had no gene match. There are 18 residues in the CDR3.

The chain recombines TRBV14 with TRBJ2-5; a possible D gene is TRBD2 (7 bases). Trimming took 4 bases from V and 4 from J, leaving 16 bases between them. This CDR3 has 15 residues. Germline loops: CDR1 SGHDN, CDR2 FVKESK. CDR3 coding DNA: TGTGCCAGCAGCCCGACTGGGGGGGGCGGAGAGACCCAGTACTTC. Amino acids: CASSPTGGGGETQYF. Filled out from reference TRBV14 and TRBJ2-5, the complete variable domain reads EAGVTQFPSHSVIEKGQTVTLRCDPISGHDNLYWYRRVMGKEIKFLLHFVKESKQDESGMPNNRFLAERTGGTYSTLKVQPAELEDSGVYFCASSPTGGGGETQYFGPGTRLLVL.

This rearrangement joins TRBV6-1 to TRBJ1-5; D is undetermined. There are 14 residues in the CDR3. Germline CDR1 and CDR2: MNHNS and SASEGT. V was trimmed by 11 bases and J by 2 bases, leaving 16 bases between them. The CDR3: CAFSTEGGNQPQHF. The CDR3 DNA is TGTGCCTTCTCTACGGAGGGTGGCAATCAGCCCCAGCATTTT.

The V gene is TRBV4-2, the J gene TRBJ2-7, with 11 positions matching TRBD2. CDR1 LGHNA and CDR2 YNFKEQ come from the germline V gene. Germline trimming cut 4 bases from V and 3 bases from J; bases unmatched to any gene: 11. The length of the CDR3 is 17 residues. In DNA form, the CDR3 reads TGTGCCAGCAGCCCCTCCGGGACTAGCGGTTACCGCTACGAGCAGTACTTC. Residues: CASSPSGTSGYRYEQYF.

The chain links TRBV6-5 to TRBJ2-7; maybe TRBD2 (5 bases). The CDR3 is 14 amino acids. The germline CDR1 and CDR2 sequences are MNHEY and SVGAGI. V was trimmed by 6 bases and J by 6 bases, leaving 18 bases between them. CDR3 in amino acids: CASRRSGIGPEQYV. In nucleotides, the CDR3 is TGTGCCAGCAGGAGATCCGGGATAGGGCCCGAGCAGTACGTC.

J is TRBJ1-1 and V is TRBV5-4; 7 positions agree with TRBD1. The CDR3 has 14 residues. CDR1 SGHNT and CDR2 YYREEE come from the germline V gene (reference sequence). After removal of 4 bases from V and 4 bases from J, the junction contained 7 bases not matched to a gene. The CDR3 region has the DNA TGTGCCAGCAGCAACGACAGGGCGGGCACTGAAGCTTTCTTT. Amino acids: CASSNDRAGTEAFF.

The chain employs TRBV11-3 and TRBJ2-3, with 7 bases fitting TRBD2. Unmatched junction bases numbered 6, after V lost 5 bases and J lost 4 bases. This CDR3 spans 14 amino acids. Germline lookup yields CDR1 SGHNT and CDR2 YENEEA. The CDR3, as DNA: TGTGCCAGCAGCCTCCGGACTAGGCCAGATACGCAGTATTTT. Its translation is CASSLRTRPDTQYF.

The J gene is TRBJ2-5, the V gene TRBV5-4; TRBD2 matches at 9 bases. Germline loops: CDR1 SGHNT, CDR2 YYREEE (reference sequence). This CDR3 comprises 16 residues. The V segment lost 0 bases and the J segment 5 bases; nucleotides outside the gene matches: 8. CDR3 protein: CASSLGLAGSKETQYF. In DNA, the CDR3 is TGTGCCAGCAGCTTGGGGCTAGCGGGATCCAAGGAGACCCAGTACTTC.

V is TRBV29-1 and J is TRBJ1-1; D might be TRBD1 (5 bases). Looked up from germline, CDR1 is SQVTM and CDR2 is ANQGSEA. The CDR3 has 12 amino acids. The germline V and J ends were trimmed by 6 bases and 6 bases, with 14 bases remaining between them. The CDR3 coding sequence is TGCAGCGTCGATCAGGGAGGATCTGAAGCTTTCTTT. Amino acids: CSVDQGGSEAFF.

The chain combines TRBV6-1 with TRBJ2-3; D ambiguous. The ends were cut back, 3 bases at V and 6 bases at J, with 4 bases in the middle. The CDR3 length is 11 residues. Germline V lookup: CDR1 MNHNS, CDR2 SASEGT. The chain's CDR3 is CASSERDTQYF. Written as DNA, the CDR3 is TGTGCCAGCAGTGAGAGGGATACGCAGTATTTT.

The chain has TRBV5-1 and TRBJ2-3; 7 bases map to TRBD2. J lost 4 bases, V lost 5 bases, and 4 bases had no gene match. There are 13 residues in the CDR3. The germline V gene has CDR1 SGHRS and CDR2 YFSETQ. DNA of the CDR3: TGCGCCAGCAGAAGGGAGGGGTCAGATACGCAGTATTTT. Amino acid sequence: CASRREGSDTQYF. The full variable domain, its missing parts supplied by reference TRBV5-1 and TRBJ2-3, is KAGVTQTPRYLIKTRGQQVTLSCSPISGHRSVSWYQQTPGQGLQFLFEYFSETQRNKGNFPGRFSGRQFSNSRSEMNVSTLELGDSALYLCASRREGSDTQYFGPGTRLTVL.

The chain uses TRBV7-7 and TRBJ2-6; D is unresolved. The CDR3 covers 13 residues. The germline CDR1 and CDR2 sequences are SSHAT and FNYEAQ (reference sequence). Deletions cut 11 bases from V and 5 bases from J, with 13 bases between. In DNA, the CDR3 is TGTGCCGTGCCACAAAGTCGGGCCAACGTCCTGACTTTC. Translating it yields CAVPQSRANVLTF.

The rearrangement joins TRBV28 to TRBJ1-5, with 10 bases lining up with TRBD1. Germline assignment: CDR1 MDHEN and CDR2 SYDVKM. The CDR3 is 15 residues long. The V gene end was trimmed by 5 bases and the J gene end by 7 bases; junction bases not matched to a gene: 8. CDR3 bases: TGTGCCAGCAGTAAGGGACAGGGGCGGGTGCAGCCCCAGCATTTT. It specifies CASSKGQGRVQPQHF.